This TCR beta chain was sequenced for a study of T cells after yellow fever vaccination. About the study: Fractions containing few cells were prepared with SMART-Seq v4 Ultra Low Input.

Study observations and caveats: Booster sampling recovered most clones from primary vaccination (96% CD4, approximately 90% CD8). Although the secondary response was weaker, it peaked faster, at day 5 versus 15.

CDR1 is LNHDA and CDR2 is SQIVND in the germline V gene (reference sequence). This CDR3 region has 14 residues. The V gene lost 8 bases and the J gene lost 5 bases, with 15 bases spanning the gap. Synthesis of TCR cDNA relied on 5'RACE template switching, which attached a universal primer site and UMIs. From the 5' RACE reads, TCRdb called clonotypes with MiXCR, one entry per CDR3 protein. The table lists around 400,000 distinct CDR3 sequences, 11% of them singletons. As regards this clonotype: Its antigen remains unknown.

This material consisted of PBMCs, taken on the day of the first yellow fever vaccination. The TCR originated in a man between 18 and 29 years old who received the YFV17D yellow fever vaccine. V is TRBV19 and J is TRBJ2-2, with D possibly being TRBD2 (5 bases). This chain's CDR3 is CASQRVSRTGELFF. CDR3 sequence (DNA): TGTGCCAGTCAGAGGGTTTCTAGGACCGGGGAGCTGTTTTTT.